This T cell receptor (beta chain) was retrieved from a study of preoperative IRX-2 immunotherapy in early breast cancer. Treatment reported: preoperative locoregional IRX-2 cytokine immunotherapy. Preoperative locoregional IRX-2 cytokine immunotherapy was tested in the phase Ib source study. This clone was counted a single time. Measured with immunoSEQ multiplex PCR; TCRdb has only the in-frame clones, and not every one. This sample has about 24,000 clones; roughly 90% occur once, and the top ten carry about 30%. Trimming cost V 2 bases and J 5 bases, with 9 bases left between them. The CDR3 has 13 residues. From germline, CDR1 is KGHSH and CDR2 LQKENI.

V gene TRBV18 combines with J gene TRBJ1-1; a weak D match, TRBD1 (5 bases). The receptor comes from a human donor with breast cancer. The input for sequencing was tumor tissue, taken after IRX-2 immunotherapy. CDR3 nucleotide sequence: TGTGCCAGCTCACCAGGGGGAAGAACTGAAGCTTTCTTT. Translated, it gives CASSPGGRTEAFF.